The next 16 T cell receptor beta chains were all read from a single sample in a study of blood T cell repertoires in COVID-19. TCRdb's table, derived via immunoSEQ multiplex PCR, lists solely in-frame clones and lacks some. The sample shows 130,000 to 150,000 clones, more than 65% of them seen only once. Input material: peripheral blood. Receptors were obtained from a man aged 60 to 69 with active or convalescent COVID-19.

This chain joins TRBV5-6 and TRBJ1-1; D gene uncertain. This CDR3 spans 14 amino acids. Germline V lookup: CDR1 SGHDT, CDR2 YYEEEE. V dropped 6 bases and J dropped 0 bases, with 12 bases sitting between them. In DNA, the CDR3 is TGTGCCAGCAATTATCCCCTCCTGAACACTGAAGCTTTCTTT. This sequence encodes CASNYPLLNTEAFF.

In its sample, this clone was seen many times. V usage is TRBV14 and J usage is TRBJ1-6, with a tentative D call TRBD1 (6 bases). The CDR3 loop spans 17 amino acids. Between the trimmed V and J ends, which lost 0 bases and 7 bases, there was a span of 16 bases. Germline CDR1 reads SGHDN; CDR2 reads FVKESK. The CDR3 region is CASSQEKGVKGNSPLHF. The CDR3 DNA reads TGTGCCAGCAGCCAAGAAAAGGGGGTCAAGGGGAATTCACCCCTCCACTTT. Using reference TRBV14 and TRBJ1-6 for the parts outside the CDR3, the full variable domain is EAGVTQFPSHSVIEKGQTVTLRCDPISGHDNLYWYRRVMGKEIKFLLHFVKESKQDESGMPNNRFLAERTGGTYSTLKVQPAELEDSGVYFCASSQEKGVKGNSPLHFGNGTRLTVT.

The V gene is TRBV10-2, the J gene TRBJ2-7; possibly TRBD1 for D (5 bases). The V end lost 6 bases, the J end lost 2 bases, and 8 bases lay between the germline ends. The CDR3 totals 12 residues. The V gene's germline CDR1 is WSHSY and CDR2 SAAADI. The CDR3 DNA reads TGCGCCAGCAGCGCCAGGGCCTACGAGCAGTACGTC. This codes for CASSARAYEQYV.

The J gene is TRBJ2-1, the V gene TRBV20-1; no definite D call. The germline V gene encodes CDR1 DFQATT and CDR2 SNEGSKA (reference sequence). Trimming cost V 4 bases and J 8 bases, with 9 bases left between them. This CDR3 region has 11 residues. This CDR3 is CSATSGHEQFF. The CDR3 nucleotides are TGCAGTGCTACCAGTGGGCATGAGCAGTTCTTC.

CDR3 nucleotide sequence: TGTGCCAGCAGCCCAGCGGGACAGGGGGGCACTGAAGCTTTCTTT. Its protein product is CASSPAGQGGTEAFF. The V gene is TRBV7-2, the J gene TRBJ1-1, with 11 bases that match TRBD1. The germline gives CDR1 SGHTA, CDR2 FQGNSA. V lost 5 bases and J lost 4; bases outside the gene matches: 6. The CDR3 totals 15 residues.

V is TRBV4-3 and J is TRBJ1-1; 10 nucleotides agree with TRBD1. The CDR3 is made up of 19 amino acids. Germline values: CDR1 LGHNA, CDR2 YSLEER. Trimming at V came to 0 bases and at J to 0 bases, leaving 10 bases not matched to a gene. The CDR3 region has the DNA TGCGCCAGCAGCCAAGATGAGGGGACAGGGGTCCTGATGAACACTGAAGCTTTCTTT. It codes for CASSQDEGTGVLMNTEAFF.

J is TRBJ2-1 and V is TRBV5-1, with D possibly matching TRBD2 (6 bases). In germline, CDR1 is SGHRS, CDR2 YFSETQ. Trimming stripped 3 bases from V and 5 bases from J, with 9 bases between. The CDR3 loop spans 13 amino acids. The CDR3 nucleotides read TGCGCCAGCAGCTCGGGACTGGACAATGAGCAGTTCTTC. This translates into CASSSGLDNEQFF.

The chain links TRBV5-4 to TRBJ1-4, with D tentatively TRBD1 (5 bases). V was cut by 6 bases and J by 1 base, with 10 bases left in between. The CDR3 loop spans 14 amino acids. Germline CDR1 SGHNT, CDR2 YYREEE (reference sequence). DNA of the CDR3: TGTGCCAGCAACACCGGGGGAACTAATGAAAAACTGTTTTTT. It specifies CASNTGGTNEKLFF. The full variable domain, in which reference TRBV5-4 and TRBJ1-4 provide the parts outside the CDR3, is ETGVTQSPTHLIKTRGQQVTLRCSSQSGHNTVSWYQQALGQGPQFIFQYYREEENGRGNFPPRFSGLQFPNYSSELNVNALELDDSALYLCASNTGGTNEKLFFGSGTQLSVL.

Only a few counts were recorded for this clone. The rearrangement links TRBV6-5 to TRBJ1-3; D unclear. Germline lookup yields CDR1 MNHEY and CDR2 SVGAGI. CDR3 length equals 13 residues. The ends were cut back, 7 bases at V and 2 bases at J, with 9 bases in the middle. CDR3: CASIGLAGNTIYF. Here the CDR3 DNA reads TGTGCCAGCATTGGACTAGCTGGAAACACCATATATTTT.

The chain uses TRBV27 and TRBJ1-2; 10 bases align to TRBD1. CDR1 is MNHEY and CDR2 is SMNVEV in the germline V gene (reference sequence). The CDR3 has 15 amino acids. The V and J ends lost 2 bases and 5 bases, in that order; junction bases with no gene match: 5. The CDR3 DNA reads as TGTGCCAGCAGTTTAAACCGGGACAGGGGTTATGGCTACACCTTC. Amino acid sequence: CASSLNRDRGYGYTF.

The V call is TRBV2, the J call TRBJ2-3; a possible D gene is TRBD1 (5 bases). Germline V gene sequence: CDR1 SNHLY, CDR2 FYNNEI. The V gene lost 7 bases and the J gene lost 5 bases, with 19 bases spanning the gap. The CDR3 totals 15 residues. CDR3 sequence reads: CASTRFPGQGDTQYF. The CDR3 bases are TGTGCCAGCACTCGTTTCCCAGGTCAGGGAGATACGCAGTATTTT. Full variable domain (rest looked up from reference TRBV2 and TRBJ2-3): EPEVTQTPSHQVTQMGQEVILRCVPISNHLYFYWYRQILGQKVEFLVSFYNNEISEKSEIFDDQFSVERPDGSNFTLKIRSTKLEDSAMYFCASTRFPGQGDTQYFGPGTRLTVL.

The genes are TRBV19 and TRBJ2-4; TRBD1 matches at 7 bases. The CDR3 is 13 residues long. Germline lookup yields CDR1 LNHDA and CDR2 SQIVND (reference sequence). V gave up 9 bases and J gave up 6 bases; unmatched junction bases: 8. CDR3 sequence (DNA): TGTGCCAGCTCCACAGGGGATCTAAACATTCAGTACTTC. Its protein product is CASSTGDLNIQYF.

This clone was detected many times. The chain uses TRBV6-5 and TRBJ1-2; no clear D gene. Between the trimmed V and J ends, which lost 4 bases and 5 bases, there was a span of 17 bases. The CDR3 totals 15 residues. Germline loops: CDR1 MNHEY, CDR2 SVGAGI. This CDR3 is CASSSQAWRSYGYTF. CDR3 DNA: TGTGCCAGCAGTTCCCAGGCTTGGAGGTCTTATGGCTACACCTTC.

V is TRBV19 and J is TRBJ2-2, with 8 bases matching TRBD1. In germline, CDR1 is LNHDA, CDR2 SQIVND (reference sequence). The CDR3 is 15 residues long. V lost 4 bases to trimming and J lost 7 bases; unmatched junction nucleotides: 8. CDR3 residues: CASSNSRGQGGELFF. The CDR3 DNA reads TGTGCCAGTAGTAACAGCAGGGGGCAGGGCGGGGAGCTGTTTTTT. Filled out from reference TRBV19 and TRBJ2-2, the complete variable domain reads DGGITQSPKYLFRKEGQNVTLSCEQNLNHDAMYWYRQDPGQGLRLIYYSQIVNDFQKGDIAEGYSVSREKKESFPLTVTSAQKNPTAFYLCASSNSRGQGGELFFGEGSRLTVL.

The chain couples TRBV9 to TRBJ2-2; 7 bases are a match to TRBD1. CDR1 and CDR2 (germline): SGDLS, YYNGEE. This CDR3 spans 17 amino acids. V was clipped by 3 bases and J by 1 base; unmatched bases: 9. The CDR3 reads CASSDPIGQVNTGELFF. The CDR3 nucleotides read TGTGCCAGCAGCGACCCCATCGGACAGGTGAACACCGGGGAGCTGTTTTTT.

In DNA, the CDR3 is TGTGCCAGCAGCTTAGGGGACTGGAACACTGAAGCTTTCTTT. Protein: CASSLGDWNTEAFF. The chain employs TRBV7-9 and TRBJ1-1; D might be TRBD1 (5 bases). V was cut by 1 base and J by 1 base, with 7 bases left in between. Germline-derived CDR1 and CDR2 are SEHNR and FQNEAQ (reference sequence). CDR3 length equals 14 residues. Drawing the rest from reference TRBV7-9 and TRBJ1-1, the complete variable domain is DTGVSQNPRHKITKRGQNVTFRCDPISEHNRLYWYRQTLGQGPEFLTYFQNEAQLEKSRLLSDRFSAERPKGSFSTLEIQRTEQGDSAMYLCASSLGDWNTEAFFGQGTRLTVV.